This paragraph reports one T cell receptor (beta chain). After removal of 7 bases from V and 3 bases from J, the junction contained 9 bases not matched to a gene. The CDR3 is made up of 15 amino acids. Germline CDR1 reads SNHLY; CDR2 reads FYNNEI. Original processing notes: Reference gene primers were amplified, and this amplification served to estimate nucleated cell counts. The method was immunoSEQ multiplex PCR; TCRdb's version includes in-frame clones alone and lacks a portion of them. V and J calls and clone size come straight from that table; D and trimming were deduced from the DNA. The sample has around 230,000 clones, roughly 83% seen once; the top ten hold around 9.6%. This sample is drawn from a study of blood T cell repertoires in COVID-19. Study-wide background: Collection of acute and convalescent COVID-19 samples took place in the United States, Italy and Spain. T cells, B-cell-depleted T cells, or PBMCs supplied cDNA or gDNA.

Specimen: peripheral blood. The origin of this receptor is a woman of 80 years or more with acute or convalescent COVID-19. The V gene is TRBV2, the J gene TRBJ1-1; the match to TRBD1 covers 9 bases. Here the CDR3 DNA reads TGTGCCAGCAATAAGAACAGGGGGCAAGACACTGAAGCTTTCTTT. This gives the protein CASNKNRGQDTEAFF.